This TCR beta chain was identified in a study of cytomegalovirus exposure and HLA in healthy donors. The PCR had 60 Vbeta and 13 Jbeta primers. The data were produced by immunoSEQ multiplex PCR, yet TCRdb's version contains in-frame clones alone and is incomplete. The sample records some 100,000 clones, around 76% being singletons. This clone was detected only once. This CDR3 region has 15 residues. Between the trimmed V and J ends, which lost 4 bases and 5 bases, there was a span of 18 bases. In germline, CDR1 is SGHAT, CDR2 FQNNGV. The material sequenced was PBMCs. The sequence derives from a man aged 45-65 years in good health and CMV-seropositive. The rearrangement uses TRBV11-2 and TRBJ2-7, with no clear D. DNA of the CDR3: TGTGCCAGCAGCTACCCGCGGATGCCAATGGACGAGCAGTACTTC. Residues: CASSYPRMPMDEQYF.